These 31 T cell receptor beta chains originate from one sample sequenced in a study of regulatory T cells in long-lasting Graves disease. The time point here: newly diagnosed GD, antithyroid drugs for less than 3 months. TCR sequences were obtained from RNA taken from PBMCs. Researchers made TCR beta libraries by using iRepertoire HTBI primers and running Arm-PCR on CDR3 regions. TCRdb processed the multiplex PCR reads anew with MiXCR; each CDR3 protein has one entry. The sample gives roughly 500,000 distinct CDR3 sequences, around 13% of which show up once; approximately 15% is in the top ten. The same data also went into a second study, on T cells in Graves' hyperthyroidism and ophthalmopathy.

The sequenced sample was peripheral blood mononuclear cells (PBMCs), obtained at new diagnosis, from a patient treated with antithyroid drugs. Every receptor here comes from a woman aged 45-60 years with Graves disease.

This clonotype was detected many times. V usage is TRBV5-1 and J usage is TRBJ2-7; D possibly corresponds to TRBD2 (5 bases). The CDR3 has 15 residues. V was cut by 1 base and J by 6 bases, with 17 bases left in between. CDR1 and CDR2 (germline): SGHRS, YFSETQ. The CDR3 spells CASSLYPGLGSEQYF. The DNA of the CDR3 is TGCGCCAGCAGCTTGTATCCGGGATTGGGTTCCGAGCAGTACTTC. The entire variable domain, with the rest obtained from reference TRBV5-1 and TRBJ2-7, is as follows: KAGVTQTPRYLIKTRGQQVTLSCSPISGHRSVSWYQQTPGQGLQFLFEYFSETQRNKGNFPGRFSGRQFSNSRSEMNVSTLELGDSALYLCASSLYPGLGSEQYFGPGTRLTVT.

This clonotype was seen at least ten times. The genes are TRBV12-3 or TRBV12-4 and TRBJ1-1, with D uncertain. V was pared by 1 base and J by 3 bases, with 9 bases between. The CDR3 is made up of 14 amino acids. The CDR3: CASSLVFTDTEAFF. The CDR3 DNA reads TGTGCCAGCAGTTTAGTTTTTACCGACACTGAAGCTTTCTTT.

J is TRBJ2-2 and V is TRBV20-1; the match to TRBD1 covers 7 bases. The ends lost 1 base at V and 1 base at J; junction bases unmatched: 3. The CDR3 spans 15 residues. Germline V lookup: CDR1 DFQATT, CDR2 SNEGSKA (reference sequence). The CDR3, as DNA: TGCAGTGCTAGAGTTGACAGGGTGAACACCGGGGAGCTGTTTTTT. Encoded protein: CSARVDRVNTGELFF.

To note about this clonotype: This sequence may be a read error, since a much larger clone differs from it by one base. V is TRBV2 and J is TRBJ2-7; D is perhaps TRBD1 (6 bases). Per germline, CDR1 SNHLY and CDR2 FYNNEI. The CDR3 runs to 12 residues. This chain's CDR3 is CTTRTVSYEQYF. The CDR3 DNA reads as TGTACCACTCGGACAGTCTCCTACGAGCAGTACTTC.

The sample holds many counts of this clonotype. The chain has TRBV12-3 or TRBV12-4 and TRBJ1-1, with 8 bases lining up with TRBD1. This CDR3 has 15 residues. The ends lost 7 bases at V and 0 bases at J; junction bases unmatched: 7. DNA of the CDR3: TGTGCCAGCAAAGAGGACAGGGCGATGAACACTGAAGCTTTCTTT. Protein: CASKEDRAMNTEAFF.

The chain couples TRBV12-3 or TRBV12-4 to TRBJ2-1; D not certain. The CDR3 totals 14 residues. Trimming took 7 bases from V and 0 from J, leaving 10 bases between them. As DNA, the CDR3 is TGTGCCAGCATAAAACGGAGCTCCTACAATGAGCAGTTCTTC. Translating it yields CASIKRSSYNEQFF.

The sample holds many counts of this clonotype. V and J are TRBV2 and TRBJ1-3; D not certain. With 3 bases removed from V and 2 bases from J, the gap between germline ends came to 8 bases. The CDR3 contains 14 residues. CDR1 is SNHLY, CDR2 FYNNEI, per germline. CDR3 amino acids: CASSEGGAGNTIYF. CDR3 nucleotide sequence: TGTGCCAGCAGTGAGGGTGGGGCTGGAAACACCATATATTTT.

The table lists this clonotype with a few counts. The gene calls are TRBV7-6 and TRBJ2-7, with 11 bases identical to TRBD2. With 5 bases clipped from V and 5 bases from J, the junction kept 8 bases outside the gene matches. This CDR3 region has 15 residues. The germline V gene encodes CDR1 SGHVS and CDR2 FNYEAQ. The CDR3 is CASSAASGRLNEQYF. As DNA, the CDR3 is TGTGCCAGCAGCGCAGCTAGCGGGAGGTTGAACGAGCAGTACTTC.

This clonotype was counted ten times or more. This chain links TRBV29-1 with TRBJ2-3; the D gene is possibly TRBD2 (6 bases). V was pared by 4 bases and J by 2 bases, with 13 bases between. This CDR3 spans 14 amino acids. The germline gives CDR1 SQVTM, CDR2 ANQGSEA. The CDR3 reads CSVGGSGDTDTQYF. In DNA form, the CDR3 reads TGCAGCGTTGGAGGTAGCGGAGACACAGATACGCAGTATTTT.

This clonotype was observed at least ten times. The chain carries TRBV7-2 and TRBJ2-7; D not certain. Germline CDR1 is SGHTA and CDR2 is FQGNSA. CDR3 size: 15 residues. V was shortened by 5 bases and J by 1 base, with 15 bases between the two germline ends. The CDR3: CASSLARADSYEQYF. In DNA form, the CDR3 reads TGTGCCAGCAGCCTCGCTAGGGCAGATTCCTACGAGCAGTACTTC.

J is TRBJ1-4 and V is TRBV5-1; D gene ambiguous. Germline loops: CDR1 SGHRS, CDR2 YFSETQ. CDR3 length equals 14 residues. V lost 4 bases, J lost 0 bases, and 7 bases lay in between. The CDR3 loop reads CASSEGSTNEKLFF. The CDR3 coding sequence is TGCGCCAGCAGCGAAGGGTCAACTAATGAAAAACTGTTTTTT. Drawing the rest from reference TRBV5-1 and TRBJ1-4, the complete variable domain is KAGVTQTPRYLIKTRGQQVTLSCSPISGHRSVSWYQQTPGQGLQFLFEYFSETQRNKGNFPGRFSGRQFSNSRSEMNVSTLELGDSALYLCASSEGSTNEKLFFGSGTQLSVL.

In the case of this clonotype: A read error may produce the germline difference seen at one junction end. The CDR3 loop reads CASSPPSAEGGYDYTF. CDR3 coding DNA: TGTGCCAGCTCACCACCTTCAGCCGAAGGTGGCTATGACTACACCTTC. The genes are TRBV18 and TRBJ1-2; D call uncertain. Germline lookup yields CDR1 KGHSH and CDR2 LQKENI. This CDR3 is built from 16 residues.

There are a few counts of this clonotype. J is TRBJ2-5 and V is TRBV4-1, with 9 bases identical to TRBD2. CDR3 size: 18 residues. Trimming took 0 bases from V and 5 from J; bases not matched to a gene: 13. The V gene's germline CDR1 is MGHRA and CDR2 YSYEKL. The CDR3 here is CASSQERAGGPVWETQYF. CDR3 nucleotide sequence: TGCGCCAGCAGCCAAGAACGGGCGGGAGGGCCAGTTTGGGAGACCCAGTACTTC.

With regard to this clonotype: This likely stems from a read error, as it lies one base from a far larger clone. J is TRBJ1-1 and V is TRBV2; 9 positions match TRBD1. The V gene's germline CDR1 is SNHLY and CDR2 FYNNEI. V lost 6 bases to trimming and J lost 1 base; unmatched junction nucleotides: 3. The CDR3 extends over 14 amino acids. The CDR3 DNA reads TGTGCCAGCAGGGCGACAGGGGGGAACACTGAAGCTTTCTTT. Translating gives CASRATGGNTEAFF.

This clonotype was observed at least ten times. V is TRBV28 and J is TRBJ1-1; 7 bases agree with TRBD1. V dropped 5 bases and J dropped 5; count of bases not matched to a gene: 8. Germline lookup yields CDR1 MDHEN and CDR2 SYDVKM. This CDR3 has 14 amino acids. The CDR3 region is CASSLTGATTEAFF. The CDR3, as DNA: TGTGCCAGCAGTCTAACAGGGGCTACTACTGAAGCTTTCTTT.

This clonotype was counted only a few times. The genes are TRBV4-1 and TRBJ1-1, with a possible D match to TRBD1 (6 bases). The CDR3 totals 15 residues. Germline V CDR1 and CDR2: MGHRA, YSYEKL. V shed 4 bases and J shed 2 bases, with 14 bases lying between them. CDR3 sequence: CASSPGRGGNTEAFF. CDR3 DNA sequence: TGCGCCAGCAGCCCCGGGAGAGGGGGTAACACTGAAGCTTTCTTT.

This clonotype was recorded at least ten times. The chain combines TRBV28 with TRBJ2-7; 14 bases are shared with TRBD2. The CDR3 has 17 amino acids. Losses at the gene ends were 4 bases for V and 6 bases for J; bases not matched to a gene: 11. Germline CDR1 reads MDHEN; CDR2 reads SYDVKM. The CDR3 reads CASSSNPGTSGSIEQYF. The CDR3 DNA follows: TGTGCCAGCAGTTCCAATCCCGGGACTAGCGGGAGCATCGAGCAGTACTTC.

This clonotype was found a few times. The CDR3 protein is CASSSGGFETEAFF. DNA for the CDR3: TGTGCCAGCAGTTCAGGGGGCTTTGAGACTGAAGCTTTCTTT. The chain combines TRBV6-2 or TRBV6-3 with TRBJ1-1, with 8 bases fitting TRBD1. This CDR3 region has 14 residues. V lost 4 bases, J lost 5 bases, and 6 bases stayed unmatched. CDR1 is MNHEY, CDR2 SVGEGT, per germline.

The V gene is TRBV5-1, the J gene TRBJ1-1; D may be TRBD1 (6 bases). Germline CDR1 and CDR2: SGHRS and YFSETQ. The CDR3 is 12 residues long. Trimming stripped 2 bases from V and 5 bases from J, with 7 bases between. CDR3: CASSFTGTEAFF. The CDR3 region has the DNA TGCGCCAGCAGCTTTACAGGGACTGAAGCTTTCTTT.

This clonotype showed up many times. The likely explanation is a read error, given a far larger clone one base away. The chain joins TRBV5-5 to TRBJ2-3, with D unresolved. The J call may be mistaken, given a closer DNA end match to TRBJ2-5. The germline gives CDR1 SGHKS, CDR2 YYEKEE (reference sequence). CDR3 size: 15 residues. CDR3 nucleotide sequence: TGTGCCAGCAGCTCCCTCGACGCCATCCGAGAGACCCAGTACTTC. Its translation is CASSSLDAIRETQYF.

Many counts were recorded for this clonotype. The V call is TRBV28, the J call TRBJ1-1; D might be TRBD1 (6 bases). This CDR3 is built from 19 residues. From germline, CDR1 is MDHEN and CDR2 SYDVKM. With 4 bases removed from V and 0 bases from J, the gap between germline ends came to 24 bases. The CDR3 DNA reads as TGTGCCAGCAGTTACTCCTACAGGGTCCACCCTTCGATGAACACTGAAGCTTTCTTT. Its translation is CASSYSYRVHPSMNTEAFF.

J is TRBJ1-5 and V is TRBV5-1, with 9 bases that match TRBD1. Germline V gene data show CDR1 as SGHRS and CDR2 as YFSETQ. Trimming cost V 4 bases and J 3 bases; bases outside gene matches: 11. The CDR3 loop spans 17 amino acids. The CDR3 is CASSPDPGQGSNQPQHF. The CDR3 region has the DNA TGCGCCAGCAGCCCTGATCCGGGACAGGGCTCCAATCAGCCCCAGCATTTT.

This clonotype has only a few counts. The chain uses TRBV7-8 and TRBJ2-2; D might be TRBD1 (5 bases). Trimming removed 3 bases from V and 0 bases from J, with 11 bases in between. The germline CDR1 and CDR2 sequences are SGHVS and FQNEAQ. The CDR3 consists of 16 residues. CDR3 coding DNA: TGTGCCAGCAGCTTTGCACAGGAAACGAACACCGGGGAGCTGTTTTTT. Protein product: CASSFAQETNTGELFF.

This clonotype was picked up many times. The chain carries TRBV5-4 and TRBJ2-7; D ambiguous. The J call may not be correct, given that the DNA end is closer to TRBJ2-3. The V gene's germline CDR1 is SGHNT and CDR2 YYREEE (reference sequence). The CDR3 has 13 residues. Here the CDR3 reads CASSGTLPDTQYF. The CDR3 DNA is TGTGCCAGCAGCGGCACCCTCCCAGATACGCAGTATTTT.

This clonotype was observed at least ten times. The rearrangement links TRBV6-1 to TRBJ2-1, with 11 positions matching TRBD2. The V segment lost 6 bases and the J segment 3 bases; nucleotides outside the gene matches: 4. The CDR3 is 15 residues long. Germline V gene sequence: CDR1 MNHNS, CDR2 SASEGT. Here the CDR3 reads CASRPTSGSYNEQFF. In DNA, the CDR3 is TGTGCCAGCAGACCTACTAGCGGGAGCTACAATGAGCAGTTCTTC.

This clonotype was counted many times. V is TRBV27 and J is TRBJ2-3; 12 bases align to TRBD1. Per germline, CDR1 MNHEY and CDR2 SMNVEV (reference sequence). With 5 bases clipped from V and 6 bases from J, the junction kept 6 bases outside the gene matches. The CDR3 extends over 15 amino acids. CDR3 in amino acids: CASSPLGQGADTQYF. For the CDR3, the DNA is TGTGCCAGCAGTCCCCTGGGACAGGGGGCCGATACGCAGTATTTT.

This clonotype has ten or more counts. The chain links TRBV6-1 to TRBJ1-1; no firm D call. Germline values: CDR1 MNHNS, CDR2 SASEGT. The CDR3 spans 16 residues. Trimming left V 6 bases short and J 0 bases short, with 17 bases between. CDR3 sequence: CASSQIAGWVNTEAFF. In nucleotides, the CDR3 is TGTGCCAGCAGCCAAATTGCAGGTTGGGTGAACACTGAAGCTTTCTTT.

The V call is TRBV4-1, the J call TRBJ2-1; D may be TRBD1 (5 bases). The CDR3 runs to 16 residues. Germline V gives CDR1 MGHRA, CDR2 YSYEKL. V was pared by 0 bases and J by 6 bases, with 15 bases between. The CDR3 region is CASSQEVGLQANEQFF. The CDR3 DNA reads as TGCGCCAGCAGCCAAGAAGTAGGCCTACAGGCCAATGAGCAGTTCTTC.

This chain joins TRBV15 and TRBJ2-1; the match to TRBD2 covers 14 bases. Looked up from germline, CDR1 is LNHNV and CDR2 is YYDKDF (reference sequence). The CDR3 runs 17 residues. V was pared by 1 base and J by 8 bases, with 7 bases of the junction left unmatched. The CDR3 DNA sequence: TGTGCCACCAGCAGAGGACTAGCGGGAGGGCCAGTTGATGAGCAGTTCTTC. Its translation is CATSRGLAGGPVDEQFF.

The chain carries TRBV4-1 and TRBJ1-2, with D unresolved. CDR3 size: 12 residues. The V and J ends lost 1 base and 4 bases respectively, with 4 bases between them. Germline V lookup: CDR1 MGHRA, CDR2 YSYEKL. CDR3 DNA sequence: TGCGCCAGCAGCCAAGGGATCTATGGCTACACCTTC. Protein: CASSQGIYGYTF.

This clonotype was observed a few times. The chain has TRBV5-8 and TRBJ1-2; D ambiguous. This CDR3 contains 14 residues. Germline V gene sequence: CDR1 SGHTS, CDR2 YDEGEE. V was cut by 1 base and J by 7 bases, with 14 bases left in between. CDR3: CASSLPGGPGGYTF. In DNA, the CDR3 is TGTGCCAGCAGCTTGCCAGGCGGCCCGGGTGGCTACACCTTC. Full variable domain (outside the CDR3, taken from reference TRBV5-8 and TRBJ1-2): EAGVTQSPTHLIKTRGQQATLRCSPISGHTSVYWYQQALGLGLQFLLWYDEGEERNRGNFPPRFSGRQFPNYSSELNVNALELEDSALYLCASSLPGGPGGYTFGSGTRLTVV.